Below are 21 T cell receptor beta chains sequenced from a single sample in a study of T cell responses to AZD1222 COVID-19 vaccine (dated by TCRdb to the early 2020s). Receptor libraries were prepared by the immunoSEQ multiplex PCR assay. Held by TCRdb, this immuneACCESS table contains in-frame sequences only and omits some clones. Under half of the omission traces to an unresolved V gene where checked; the cause of the rest is unknown. This sample lists approximately 120,000 clones; 75% to 95% were detected once. The ten largest clones represent more than 6% of the sample. The time point tag for this specimen amounts to: baseline before first vaccination. Sequences were derived from peripheral blood, sampled on day 0 of AZD1222 vaccination. Receptors were obtained from an adult in good health.

This clone has a handful of counts. J is TRBJ1-1 and V is TRBV28, with no clear D. This CDR3 is 11 amino acids long. Looked up from germline, CDR1 is MDHEN and CDR2 is SYDVKM. V lost 7 bases and J lost 0, with 3 bases in between. In DNA, the CDR3 is TGTGCCAGCAAAGTGAACACTGAAGCTTTCTTT. Its translation: CASKVNTEAFF.

The chain links TRBV5-1 to TRBJ2-1; TRBD2 might be the D (5 bases). CDR3 length: 12 amino acids. With 2 bases removed from V and 9 bases from J, the gap between germline ends came to 9 bases. CDR1 and CDR2 (germline): SGHRS, YFSETQ. The CDR3, as DNA: TGCGCCAGCAGCTTTTCGAGCGGTGAGCAGTTCTTC. Its translation: CASSFSSGEQFF.

The J gene is TRBJ1-1, the V gene TRBV19; a possible D gene is TRBD1 (5 bases). Trimming removed 7 bases at V and 5 bases at J, with 14 bases between. The CDR3 spans 13 residues. Germline V gene sequence: CDR1 LNHDA, CDR2 SQIVND (reference sequence). The CDR3 region is CASKEAGTTEAFF. DNA for the CDR3: TGTGCCAGTAAGGAGGCAGGGACGACTGAAGCTTTCTTT.

This clone was counted many times. The chain uses TRBV6-2 or TRBV6-3 and TRBJ1-5, with 12 positions matching TRBD1. Losses at the gene ends were 1 base for V and 6 bases for J; bases not matched to a gene: 7. There are 17 residues in the CDR3. The V gene's germline CDR1 is MNHEY and CDR2 SVGEGT. The CDR3 DNA sequence: TGTGCCAGCAGTTACTTGGGGGACAGGGGGCAAAGTCAGCCCCAGCATTTT. It encodes CASSYLGDRGQSQPQHF.

V usage is TRBV20-1 and J usage is TRBJ2-7, with 13 bases aligning to TRBD2. CDR3 length: 14 amino acids. The V segment lost 3 bases and the J segment 4 bases; nucleotides outside the gene matches: 3. Per germline, CDR1 DFQATT and CDR2 SNEGSKA (reference sequence). The CDR3 is CSASLGLAGYEQYF. DNA of the CDR3: TGCAGTGCTAGTCTGGGACTAGCGGGATACGAGCAGTACTTC.

A single count supports this clone. The chain employs TRBV28 and TRBJ2-7; D is undetermined. The length of the CDR3 is 13 residues. Trimming stripped 5 bases from V and 6 bases from J, with 14 bases between. Germline V CDR1 and CDR2: MDHEN, SYDVKM. The CDR3 reads CASSPISWVEQYF. The DNA of the CDR3 is TGTGCCAGCAGTCCTATCTCTTGGGTCGAGCAGTACTTC.

This rearrangement joins TRBV24-1 to TRBJ1-5; D might be TRBD1 (6 bases). V gave up 3 bases and J gave up 9 bases, with 14 bases separating them. The CDR3 runs to 14 residues. Looked up from germline, CDR1 is KGHDR and CDR2 is SFDVKD. The DNA of the CDR3 is TGTGCCACCAGTGATGGGGCAGGGGCAGTGCCCCAGCATTTT. This gives the protein CATSDGAGAVPQHF.

The chain combines TRBV6-4 with TRBJ2-1; 8 nucleotides agree with TRBD1. The CDR3 runs to 16 residues. CDR1 and CDR2 from the germline V gene are MRHNA and SNTAGT. V lost 4 bases and J lost 4; bases outside the gene matches: 9. DNA for the CDR3: TGTGCCAGCAGTGCCTCGCTAGGACAGGGATACAATGAGCAGTTCTTC. Amino acids: CASSASLGQGYNEQFF.

The chain employs TRBV12-5 and TRBJ2-1, with D tentatively TRBD1 or TRBD2 (6 bases each). Germline CDR1 reads LGHNT; CDR2 reads FRNRAP. Trimming took off 3 bases at V and 5 bases at J, with 17 bases between the two ends. The CDR3 totals 16 residues. The CDR3 nucleotides are TGTGCTAGTGGTTTTGGGGTCCCGGGGGCAAACAATGAGCAGTTCTTC. It is translated as CASGFGVPGANNEQFF.

The table lists this clone with a few counts. The V call is TRBV19, the J call TRBJ1-5; D uncertain. This CDR3 is built from 14 residues. Germline CDR1 and CDR2: LNHDA and SQIVND (reference sequence). With 3 bases removed from V and 6 bases from J, the gap between germline ends came to 12 bases. The CDR3 here is CASSMAREGQPQHF. The CDR3 nucleotides are TGTGCCAGTAGTATGGCGAGGGAGGGTCAGCCCCAGCATTTT. Complete variable domain (other parts from reference TRBV19 and TRBJ1-5): DGGITQSPKYLFRKEGQNVTLSCEQNLNHDAMYWYRQDPGQGLRLIYYSQIVNDFQKGDIAEGYSVSREKKESFPLTVTSAQKNPTAFYLCASSMAREGQPQHFGDGTRLSIL.

J is TRBJ2-7 and V is TRBV10-3; D is unclear. The germline V and J ends were trimmed by 6 bases and 1 base, with 10 bases remaining between them. There are 13 residues in the CDR3. Per germline, CDR1 ENHRY and CDR2 SYGVKD. CDR3 residues: CAISLQWSYEQYF. The CDR3 DNA sequence: TGTGCCATCAGCCTACAGTGGTCCTACGAGCAGTACTTC.

CDR3 DNA: TGTGCCAGTAGTATCGCCGGGACAGACTCCTACGAGCAGTACTTC. Protein: CASSIAGTDSYEQYF. The chain recombines TRBV19 with TRBJ2-7; TRBD1 agrees at 7 bases. The V and J ends lost 3 bases and 0 bases, in that order; junction bases with no gene match: 5. The CDR3 totals 15 residues. CDR1 and CDR2 (germline): LNHDA, SQIVND (reference sequence).

This chain links TRBV19 with TRBJ1-5; weak D call: TRBD1 (5 bases). CDR3 length: 17 amino acids. The germline V gene has CDR1 LNHDA and CDR2 SQIVND (reference sequence). V lost 0 bases and J 2 bases, leaving 14 bases between the germline ends. CDR3 in amino acids: CASSIDFRVRGNQPQHF. The CDR3 nucleotides read TGTGCCAGTAGTATAGATTTCAGGGTGAGAGGCAATCAGCCCCAGCATTTT. Variable domain in full (rest from reference TRBV19 and TRBJ1-5): DGGITQSPKYLFRKEGQNVTLSCEQNLNHDAMYWYRQDPGQGLRLIYYSQIVNDFQKGDIAEGYSVSREKKESFPLTVTSAQKNPTAFYLCASSIDFRVRGNQPQHFGDGTRLSIL.

The rearrangement joins TRBV6-5 to TRBJ2-7; TRBD2 might be the D (5 bases). The V and J ends lost 6 bases and 1 base respectively, with 13 bases between them. There are 14 residues in the CDR3. The V gene's germline CDR1 is MNHEY and CDR2 SVGAGI. This CDR3 reads CASREAPTSYEQYF. DNA for the CDR3: TGTGCCAGCAGGGAGGCACCGACATCCTACGAGCAGTACTTC.

The V gene is TRBV7-2, the J gene TRBJ2-3; 8 nucleotides line up with TRBD2. The CDR3 is made up of 18 amino acids. From germline, CDR1 is SGHTA and CDR2 FQGNSA. The ends lost 0 bases at V and 0 bases at J; junction bases unmatched: 8. The CDR3 is CASSLAPTAGASTDTQYF. As DNA, the CDR3 is TGTGCCAGCAGCTTAGCACCCACAGCGGGAGCCAGCACAGATACGCAGTATTTT.

This chain connects TRBV7-9 to TRBJ2-3; possible D gene TRBD2, 6 bases. The CDR3 runs to 15 residues. In germline, CDR1 is SEHNR, CDR2 FQNEAQ (reference sequence). V was trimmed by 6 bases and J by 3 bases, leaving 16 bases between them. CDR3 loop: CASRTPGLLTDTQYF. The CDR3 DNA reads as TGTGCCAGCAGGACTCCGGGACTGCTGACAGATACGCAGTATTTT.

This clone was seen a handful of times. CDR3 in DNA: TGTGCCAGCAGTTTACCAGGGGATAATTCACCCCTCCACTTT. Its protein product is CASSLPGDNSPLHF. This sequence joins TRBV27 and TRBJ1-6; a possible D gene is TRBD1 (6 bases). V was trimmed by 2 bases and J by 5 bases, leaving 7 bases between them. The CDR3 extends over 14 amino acids. CDR1 and CDR2 (germline): MNHEY, SMNVEV (reference sequence).

The rearrangement uses TRBV19 and TRBJ1-1, with TRBD1 identical over 7 bases. Germline V gives CDR1 LNHDA, CDR2 SQIVND (reference sequence). V was pared by 7 bases and J by 3 bases, with 14 bases of the junction left unmatched. The CDR3 sequence is 16 residues long. CDR3 protein: CASNRAGRGKDTEAFF. The CDR3 DNA sequence: TGTGCCAGTAATAGGGCAGGCAGGGGGAAGGACACTGAAGCTTTCTTT.

This clone was detected only once. The chain links TRBV27 to TRBJ2-5; no reliable D call. Germline-derived CDR1 and CDR2 are MNHEY and SMNVEV (reference sequence). V lost 6 bases and J 4 bases, leaving 6 bases between the germline ends. This CDR3 has 11 residues. The CDR3 is CASRERETQYF. CDR3 sequence (DNA): TGTGCCAGCAGGGAGCGAGAGACCCAGTACTTC.

In DNA, the CDR3 is TGTGCCAGCCACCCCGGCGGAAACACCATATATTTT. It translates to CASHPGGNTIYF. The chain recombines TRBV19 with TRBJ1-3; D unresolved. Per the germline V gene, CDR1 is LNHDA and CDR2 is SQIVND (reference sequence). This CDR3 spans 12 amino acids. V was trimmed by 9 bases and J by 4 bases, leaving 10 bases between them.

The V gene is TRBV3-1 (or the pseudogene TRBV3-2), the J gene TRBJ2-5, with 7 nucleotides matching TRBD1. J lost 5 bases, V lost 1 base, and 10 bases had no gene match. This CDR3 region has 16 residues. CDR1 and CDR2 (germline): LGHDT, YNNKEL (reference sequence). The CDR3, as DNA: TGTGCCAGCAGCCAAGGAAGACAGGTCAGGGGGGAGACCCAGTACTTC. It encodes CASSQGRQVRGETQYF.